Following are 20 T cell receptor beta chains from one sample sequenced in a study of T cell changes during pregnancy in multiple sclerosis. Clones were read by immunoSEQ multiplex PCR, and TCRdb kept only the in-frame ones, dropping some. This sample has 98,000 or so clones; 90% to 95% occur once, and the top ten carry around 0.99%. The sample here was peripheral blood, taken after pregnancy. These receptors came from a female donor with multiple sclerosis, enrolled in a pregnancy study.

In DNA form, the CDR3 reads TGCGCCAGCAGCACTCCTCCGGGACTAGCGGGAGTAGAAGAGACCCAGTACTTC. It codes for CASSTPPGLAGVEETQYF. J is TRBJ2-5 and V is TRBV5-1, with 14 positions matching TRBD2. The CDR3 contains 18 residues. Germline CDR1 and CDR2: SGHRS and YFSETQ. After removal of 4 bases from V and 3 bases from J, the junction contained 11 bases not matched to a gene.

The chain links TRBV27 to TRBJ1-5; D uncertain. Per the germline V gene, CDR1 is MNHEY and CDR2 is SMNVEV (reference sequence). V dropped 0 bases and J dropped 0 bases, with 3 bases sitting between them. The length of the CDR3 is 14 residues. The DNA of the CDR3 is TGTGCCAGCAGTTTATCGTATAGCAATCAGCCCCAGCATTTT. It encodes CASSLSYSNQPQHF.

This chain connects TRBV25-1 to TRBJ1-1, with D tentatively TRBD1 (6 bases). This CDR3 has 11 amino acids. Germline V lookup: CDR1 MGHDK, CDR2 SYGVNS. Between the trimmed V and J ends, which lost 8 bases and 4 bases, there was a span of 8 bases. The CDR3, as DNA: TGTGCCAGCTCCAGGGGCACTGAAGCTTTCTTT. This codes for CASSRGTEAFF. Full variable domain (missing parts from reference TRBV25-1 and TRBJ1-1): EADIYQTPRYLVIGTGKKITLECSQTMGHDKMYWYQQDPGMELHLIHYSYGVNSTEKGDLSSESTVSRIRTEHFPLTLESARPSHTSQYLCASSRGTEAFFGQGTRLTVV.

The J gene is TRBJ1-2, the V gene TRBV5-6; 7 bases are a match to TRBD1. The germline V gene has CDR1 SGHDT and CDR2 YYEEEE. The CDR3 spans 13 residues. The V and J ends lost 4 bases and 8 bases, in that order; junction bases with no gene match: 8. The CDR3 DNA follows: TGTGCCAGCAGCATGGGGACAGCGGGAGGCTACACCTTC. Translated, it gives CASSMGTAGGYTF.

The chain uses TRBV14 and TRBJ2-1, with 7 bases that match TRBD2. Germline values: CDR1 SGHDN, CDR2 FVKESK. J was trimmed by 7 bases and V by 6 bases; bases with no gene match: 12. The length of the CDR3 is 15 residues. The CDR3 nucleotides read TGTGCCAGCAGACCTCCGGGACTACCTCCAAATGAGCAGTTCTTC. Protein product: CASRPPGLPPNEQFF.

The rearrangement joins TRBV4-1 to TRBJ1-2; no clear D gene. V lost 1 base, J lost 5 bases, and 17 bases lay in between. The CDR3 is 16 residues long. Germline V gene lookup returns CDR1 MGHRA and CDR2 YSYEKL. CDR3 in amino acids: CASSQGGRRRFYGYTF. CDR3 nucleotide sequence: TGCGCCAGCAGCCAAGGAGGGCGCCGGAGGTTTTATGGCTACACCTTC.

The J gene is TRBJ2-5, the V gene TRBV11-2; 7 bases are shared with TRBD1. The CDR3 length is 15 residues. The germline gives CDR1 SGHAT, CDR2 FQNNGV. V lost 5 bases, J lost 1 base, and 7 bases stayed unmatched. Written as DNA, the CDR3 is TGTGCCAGCAGCAAACAGACAGGGTTCCAAGAGACCCAGTACTTC. This codes for CASSKQTGFQETQYF. Complete variable domain (other parts from reference TRBV11-2 and TRBJ2-5): EAGVAQSPRYKIIEKRQSVAFWCNPISGHATLYWYQQILGQGPKLLIQFQNNGVVDDSQLPKDRFSAERLKGVDSTLKIQPAKLEDSAVYLCASSKQTGFQETQYFGPGTRLLVL.

This clone came up once. J is TRBJ2-2 and V is TRBV19; a possible D gene is TRBD1 (5 bases). Trimming cost V 4 bases and J 1 base, with 13 bases left between them. The germline V gene encodes CDR1 LNHDA and CDR2 SQIVND (reference sequence). CDR3 length: 16 amino acids. CDR3 sequence reads: CASSTGRQLNTGELFF. The CDR3, as DNA: TGTGCCAGTAGTACTGGCCGACAGTTGAACACCGGGGAGCTGTTTTTT. The full variable domain, with the rest looked up from reference TRBV19 and TRBJ2-2, is DGGITQSPKYLFRKEGQNVTLSCEQNLNHDAMYWYRQDPGQGLRLIYYSQIVNDFQKGDIAEGYSVSREKKESFPLTVTSAQKNPTAFYLCASSTGRQLNTGELFFGEGSRLTVL.

The chain carries TRBV29-1 and TRBJ1-2; D gene uncertain. V was cut by 3 bases and J by 2 bases, with 10 bases left in between. Germline loops: CDR1 SQVTM, CDR2 ANQGSEA. The CDR3 runs 13 residues. The CDR3 bases are TGCAGCGTTGACAATTCGGGAAACTATGGCTACACCTTC. It yields the protein CSVDNSGNYGYTF.

The chain has TRBV30 and TRBJ1-2; a weak D match, TRBD1 (5 bases). The germline V gene encodes CDR1 GTSNPN and CDR2 SVGIG (reference sequence). The CDR3 has 16 amino acids. V lost 2 bases and J lost 2, with 18 bases in between. Here the CDR3 reads CAWSLTLGGSNYGYTF. CDR3 DNA: TGTGCCTGGAGTCTAACCCTGGGGGGGTCGAACTATGGCTACACCTTC.

The chain joins TRBV27 to TRBJ1-1; 12 positions agree with TRBD1. There are 19 residues in the CDR3. The V gene's germline CDR1 is MNHEY and CDR2 SMNVEV (reference sequence). With 10 bases clipped from V and 0 bases from J, the junction kept 18 bases outside the gene matches. The CDR3 DNA is TGTGCCAACAACAAGAGACGGGACAGGGGGCTAAAACTGAACACTGAAGCTTTCTTT. Translation gives CANNKRRDRGLKLNTEAFF.

The genes are TRBV29-1 and TRBJ2-4, with D possibly TRBD1 on 5 matching bases. The V and J ends lost 5 bases and 3 bases respectively, with 11 bases between them. This CDR3 is 13 amino acids long. Germline V gene data show CDR1 as SQVTM and CDR2 as ANQGSEA. The CDR3 DNA reads TGCAGCGTTAGGGGAACGGGCAAAAACATTCAGTACTTC. This translates into CSVRGTGKNIQYF.

J is TRBJ2-1 and V is TRBV4-2, with 9 positions matching TRBD2. After removal of 0 bases from V and 3 bases from J, the junction contained 6 bases not matched to a gene. The CDR3 is 17 residues long. The germline V gene encodes CDR1 LGHNA and CDR2 YNFKEQ. The CDR3 DNA reads as TGTGCCAGCAGCCAAGATCGAGGTAGCGGGAGCTACAATGAGCAGTTCTTC. It codes for CASSQDRGSGSYNEQFF.

V gene TRBV19 combines with J gene TRBJ1-5; TRBD1 agrees at 8 bases. Per the germline V gene, CDR1 is LNHDA and CDR2 is SQIVND (reference sequence). There are 15 residues in the CDR3. V dropped 3 bases and J dropped 6; count of bases not matched to a gene: 7. The CDR3 protein is CASSIPDRGSQPQHF. DNA of the CDR3: TGTGCCAGTAGTATCCCTGACAGGGGAAGTCAGCCCCAGCATTTT.

The chain carries TRBV18 and TRBJ2-3; 10 bases agree with TRBD1. In germline, CDR1 is KGHSH, CDR2 LQKENI. CDR3 length: 15 residues. Trimming cost V 2 bases and J 4 bases; bases outside gene matches: 3. The CDR3 DNA reads TGTGCCAGCTCACCAGACAGGGGGCCCTCAGATACGCAGTATTTT. Residues: CASSPDRGPSDTQYF.

The rearrangement joins TRBV19 to TRBJ2-2; 8 positions agree with TRBD1. The CDR3 spans 12 residues. Germline loops: CDR1 LNHDA, CDR2 SQIVND (reference sequence). V lost 4 bases and J lost 14; bases outside the gene matches: 6. The CDR3, as DNA: TGTGCCAGTAGTAGTGGGACAGGCCGCCTGTTTTTT. Its protein is CASSSGTGRLFF.

The chain carries TRBV19 and TRBJ2-7; no definite D call. V was shortened by 3 bases and J by 0 bases, with 9 bases between the two germline ends. The germline V gene has CDR1 LNHDA and CDR2 SQIVND (reference sequence). The CDR3 sequence is 14 residues long. CDR3 loop: CASSILSSSYEQYF. The CDR3 nucleotides read TGTGCCAGTAGTATCTTATCGTCCTCCTACGAGCAGTACTTC.

This chain uses TRBV7-9 with TRBJ2-7, with unresolved D. Germline CDR1 SEHNR, CDR2 FQNEAQ (reference sequence). This CDR3 has 12 residues. The ends were cut back, 2 bases at V and 5 bases at J, with 7 bases in the middle. CDR3 sequence: CASSLPRNEQYF. In DNA, the CDR3 is TGTGCCAGCAGCTTACCCCGTAACGAGCAGTACTTC.

The genes are TRBV9 and TRBJ2-1; TRBD2 might be the D (5 bases). Germline V gene lookup returns CDR1 SGDLS and CDR2 YYNGEE. The CDR3 is 13 amino acids. Trimming stripped 3 bases from V and 6 bases from J, with 10 bases between. Here the CDR3 DNA reads TGTGCCAGCAGCGGAAGACTACGCAATGAGCAGTTCTTC. Its translation: CASSGRLRNEQFF. The variable domain in full, completed from reference TRBV9 and TRBJ2-1, reads DSGVTQTPKHLITATGQRVTLRCSPRSGDLSVYWYQQSLDQGLQFLIQYYNGEERAKGNILERFSAQQFPDLHSELNLSSLELGDSALYFCASSGRLRNEQFFGPGTRLTVL.

CDR3 sequence (DNA): TGTGCCAGCAGTTTCCCTGGGACAGCAGACTACGAGCAGTACTTC. Translated, it gives CASSFPGTADYEQYF. The chain has TRBV28 and TRBJ2-7; 7 bases are a match to TRBD1. The CDR3 totals 15 residues. The germline CDR1 and CDR2 sequences are MDHEN and SYDVKM. V trimming: 3 bases; J trimming: 3 bases; junction bases outside the gene matches: 8.